What follows is one T cell receptor (beta chain) and its context. This sample is drawn from a study of technical replicates of blood from several donors. Assay: immunoSEQ multiplex PCR; the TCRdb copy retains only in-frame clones and omits some. This sample has 83,000 or so clones, with over 85% found just once. Trimming stripped 7 bases from V and 9 bases from J, with 13 bases between. In germline, CDR1 is SNHLY, CDR2 FYNNEI. The CDR3 sequence is 13 residues long. Input material: T cells isolated from PBMCs. The gene calls are TRBV2 and TRBJ1-6; the D gene is possibly TRBD1 (5 bases). This clonotype was obtained from a human donor in good health. CDR3 sequence: CASIVREGSPLHF. The CDR3 bases are TGTGCCAGCATCGTCAGGGAAGGTTCACCCCTCCACTTT. Combining the CDR3 with reference TRBV2 and TRBJ1-6 gives the whole variable domain EPEVTQTPSHQVTQMGQEVILRCVPISNHLYFYWYRQILGQKVEFLVSFYNNEISEKSEIFDDQFSVERPDGSNFTLKIRSTKLEDSAMYFCASIVREGSPLHFGNGTRLTVT.